The rows below give T cell receptor beta chains drawn from one sample of a study of neurological immune-mediated disorders. TCRdb recomputed calls from the 5' RACE reads with MiXCR, one row per CDR3 protein. The sample consists of some 29,000 distinct CDR3 sequences, 10% to 15% of them appearing once. The sample consisted of PBMCs. The receptor set was obtained from a man aged 55 to 70 in good health. Both conserved end residues are part of each CDR3. Each record gives: V gene, D gene, clone size, J gene, CDR3 DNA, CDR3 protein. The D gene is left open where the match is weak. The size entry gives how often the clone was seen (once, few, many) or a class if it is expanded.

v_gene: TRBV5-1; d_gene: TRBD1; abundance: many; j_gene: TRBJ1-1; CDR3nt: TGCGCCAGCAGCCCGGGACAGGCAAACACTGAAGCTTTCTTT; CDR3aa: CASSPGQANTEAFF
v_gene: TRBV28; d_gene: .; abundance: many; j_gene: TRBJ2-1; CDR3nt: TGTGCCAGCAGTTTTCCCGGCTGGGGGGAGTACAATGAGCAGTTCTTC; CDR3aa: CASSFPGWGEYNEQFF
v_gene: TRBV28; d_gene: .; abundance: many; j_gene: TRBJ1-2; CDR3nt: TGTGCCAGCAGAAGGGACAATTACAACTATGGCTACACCTTC; CDR3aa: CASRRDNYNYGYTF
v_gene: TRBV7-9; d_gene: .; abundance: many; j_gene: TRBJ2-1; CDR3nt: TGTGCCAGCAGCTTAGCGATGGGGGGAGGCAATGAGCAGTTCTTC; CDR3aa: CASSLAMGGGNEQFF
v_gene: TRBV5-1; d_gene: TRBD2; abundance: many; j_gene: TRBJ2-5; CDR3nt: TGCGCCAGCAGCTTGGGGACTAGCCAAGAGACCCAGTACTTC; CDR3aa: CASSLGTSQETQYF
v_gene: TRBV12-3/TRBV12-4; d_gene: TRBD1; abundance: many; j_gene: TRBJ1-2; CDR3nt: TGTGCCAGCAGTTTGCAGGGGGCCTATGGCTACACCTTC; CDR3aa: CASSLQGAYGYTF
v_gene: TRBV20-1; d_gene: .; abundance: many; j_gene: TRBJ2-5; CDR3nt: TGCAGTGCTAGTAATCCAGTCCAAGAGACCCAGTACTTC; CDR3aa: CSASNPVQETQYF
v_gene: TRBV2; d_gene: .; abundance: many; j_gene: TRBJ2-6; CDR3nt: TGTGCCAGCAAACGGGGAATGAGTAGAGGAGCCTCTGGGGCCAACGTCCTGACTTTC; CDR3aa: CASKRGMSRGASGANVLTF
v_gene: TRBV2; d_gene: TRBD1; abundance: medium-sized; j_gene: TRBJ2-4; CDR3nt: TGTGCCAGCAGTGATGGGACAGGGGGTCGCATTCAGTACTTC; CDR3aa: CASSDGTGGRIQYF
v_gene: TRBV2; d_gene: .; abundance: medium-sized; j_gene: TRBJ2-1; CDR3nt: TGTGCCAGCAGTGAAACGAGCGGGTGGGGCTCCTACAATGAGCAGTTCTTC; CDR3aa: CASSETSGWGSYNEQFF
v_gene: TRBV20-1; d_gene: .; abundance: many; j_gene: TRBJ1-1; CDR3nt: TGCAGTGCCACCCAGATGAACACTGAAGCTTTCTTT; CDR3aa: CSATQMNTEAFF
v_gene: TRBV7-8; d_gene: .; abundance: many; j_gene: TRBJ2-7; CDR3nt: TGTGCCAGCAGCTTATTTCGGGACACACGGGACGAGCAGTACTTC; CDR3aa: CASSLFRDTRDEQYF
v_gene: TRBV20-1; d_gene: .; abundance: many; j_gene: TRBJ2-1; CDR3nt: TGCAGTGCTAGCGGTGGTTTGGATGGGAATGAGCAGTTCTTC; CDR3aa: CSASGGLDGNEQFF
v_gene: TRBV24-1; d_gene: .; abundance: medium-sized; j_gene: TRBJ2-3; CDR3nt: TGTGCCACCAGTGATCGCGGCGGGACCCGCACAGATACGCAGTATTTT; CDR3aa: CATSDRGGTRTDTQYF
v_gene: TRBV7-3; d_gene: TRBD2; abundance: many; j_gene: TRBJ2-5; CDR3nt: TGTGCCAGCAGCTTATCTAGCGGGGCTCAAGAGACCCAGTACTTC; CDR3aa: CASSLSSGAQETQYF
v_gene: TRBV7-2; d_gene: .; abundance: many; j_gene: TRBJ2-3; CDR3nt: TGTGCCAGCAGCTTAGTCGGGGGCCCAGATACGCAGTATTTT; CDR3aa: CASSLVGGPDTQYF
v_gene: TRBV7-9; d_gene: .; abundance: many; j_gene: TRBJ2-3; CDR3nt: TGTGCCAGCAGCTTGGACTGGGACCCAACAGATACGCAGTATTTT; CDR3aa: CASSLDWDPTDTQYF